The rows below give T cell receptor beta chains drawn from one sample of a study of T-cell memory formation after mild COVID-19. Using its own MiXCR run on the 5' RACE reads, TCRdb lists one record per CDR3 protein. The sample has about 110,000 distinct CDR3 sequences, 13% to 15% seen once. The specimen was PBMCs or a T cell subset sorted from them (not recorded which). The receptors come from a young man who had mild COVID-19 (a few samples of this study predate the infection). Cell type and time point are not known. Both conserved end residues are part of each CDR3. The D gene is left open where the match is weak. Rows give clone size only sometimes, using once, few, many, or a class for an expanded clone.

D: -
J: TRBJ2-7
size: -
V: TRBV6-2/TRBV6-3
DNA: TGTGCCAGCCTCCACTACAGGGCATACGAGCAGTACTTC
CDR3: CASLHYRAYEQYF

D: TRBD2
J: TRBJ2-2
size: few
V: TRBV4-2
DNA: TGTGCCAGCAGCCAAGATGGCCCGGGGGGCACCGGGGAGCTGTTTTTT
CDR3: CASSQDGPGGTGELFF

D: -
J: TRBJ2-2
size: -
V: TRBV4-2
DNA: TGTGCCAGCAGCCAGGTGGAGGGTTCTAGCCCCGGGGAGCTGTTTTTT
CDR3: CASSQVEGSSPGELFF

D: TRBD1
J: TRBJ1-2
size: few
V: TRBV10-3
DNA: TGTGCCATCAGTGAGTCGGGGGCAGGGGGCGATCTCGGCTACACCTTC
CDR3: CAISESGAGGDLGYTF

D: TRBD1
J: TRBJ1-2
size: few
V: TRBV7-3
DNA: TGTGCCAGCAGCTTAACCCCCCAGGGGGGTAACTATGGCTACACCTTC
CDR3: CASSLTPQGGNYGYTF

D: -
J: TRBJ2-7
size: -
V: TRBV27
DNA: TGTGCCAGCAGTTTATACAGGAACTACGAGCAGTACTTC
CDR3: CASSLYRNYEQYF

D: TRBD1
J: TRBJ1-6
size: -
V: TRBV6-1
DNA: TGTGCCAGCAGGACAGGGGGCAATTCACCCCTCCACTTT
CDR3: CASRTGGNSPLHF

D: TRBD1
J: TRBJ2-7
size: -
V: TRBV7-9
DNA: TGTGCCAGCAGAAAGGGGGCTCGGGACGAGCAGTACTTC
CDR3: CASRKGARDEQYF

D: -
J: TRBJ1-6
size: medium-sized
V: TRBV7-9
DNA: TGTGCCAGCAGCTTACAGGACTATAATTCACCCCTCCACTTT
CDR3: CASSLQDYNSPLHF

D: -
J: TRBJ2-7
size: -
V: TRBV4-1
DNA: TGCGCCAGCAGCCAAGCGGAGCTAGCGTACGAGCAGTACTTC
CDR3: CASSQAELAYEQYF

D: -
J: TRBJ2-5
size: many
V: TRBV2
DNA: TGTGCCAGCAGTCCCGGACTGGTAAGGGAGACCCAGTACTTC
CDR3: CASSPGLVRETQYF

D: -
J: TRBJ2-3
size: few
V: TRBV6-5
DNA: TGTGCCAGCTGGTTTGGGGGAGGTGCAGATACGCAGTATTTT
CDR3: CASWFGGGADTQYF

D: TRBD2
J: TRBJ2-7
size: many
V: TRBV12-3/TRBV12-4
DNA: TGTGCCAGCAGTTTGGGACTAGCGGTTTTAGAGCAGTACTTC
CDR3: CASSLGLAVLEQYF

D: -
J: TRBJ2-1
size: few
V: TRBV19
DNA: TGTGCCAGTAGTATGGGTGCTAGGGATGAGCAGTTCTTC
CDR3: CASSMGARDEQFF

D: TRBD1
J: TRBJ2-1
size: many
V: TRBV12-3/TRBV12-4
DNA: TGTGCCAGCAGTTTAATTCTTGGACAGGGGCCTGAGCAGTTCTTC
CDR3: CASSLILGQGPEQFF

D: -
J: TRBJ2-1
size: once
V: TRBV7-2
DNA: TGTGCCAGCAGCCTCCGTGACGACATTTGGTCCTACAATGAGCAGTTCTTC
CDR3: CASSLRDDIWSYNEQFF

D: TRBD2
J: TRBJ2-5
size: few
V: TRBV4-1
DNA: TGCGCCAGCAGCGGAGAGGCGGGGGAGAGTTCCCAGTACTTC
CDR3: CASSGEAGESSQYF

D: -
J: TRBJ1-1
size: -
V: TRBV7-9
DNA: TGTGCCAGCAGACAGAGCACTGAAGCTTTCTTT
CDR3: CASRQSTEAFF

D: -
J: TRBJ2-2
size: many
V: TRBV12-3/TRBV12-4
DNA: TGTGCCAGCAGTTTCGCAAACACCGGGGAGCTGTTTTTT
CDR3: CASSFANTGELFF

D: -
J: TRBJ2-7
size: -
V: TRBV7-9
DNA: TGTGCCATCGCGGAGGGCTACGAGCAGTACTTC
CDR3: CAIAEGYEQYF

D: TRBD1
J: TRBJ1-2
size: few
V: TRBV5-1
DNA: TGCGCCAGCAGCCGCGACAGGGTCCGTGGCTACACCTTC
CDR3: CASSRDRVRGYTF

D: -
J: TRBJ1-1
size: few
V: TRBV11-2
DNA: TGTGCCAGCAGCTCCGCCCTCTTAGGGACGGGGAACACTGAAGCTTTCTTT
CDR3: CASSSALLGTGNTEAFF

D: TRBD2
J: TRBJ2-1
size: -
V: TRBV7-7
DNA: TGTGCCAGCAGCCACGATAGCGGGGGGACCCTTAGCAATGAGCAGTTCTTC
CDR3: CASSHDSGGTLSNEQFF

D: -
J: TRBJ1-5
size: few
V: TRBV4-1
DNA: TGCGCCAGCAGCCAAGATGCGCCCGAGCGACAGCCCCAGCATTTT
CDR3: CASSQDAPERQPQHF

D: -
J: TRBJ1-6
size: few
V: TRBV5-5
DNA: TGTGCCAGCAGCTTTACTACAGGGAACCCACCCCTCCACTTT
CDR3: CASSFTTGNPPLHF

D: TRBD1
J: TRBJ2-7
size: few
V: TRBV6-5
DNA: TGTGCCAGCAGTTACGGACAGGGTAGCGAGCAGTACTTC
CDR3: CASSYGQGSEQYF

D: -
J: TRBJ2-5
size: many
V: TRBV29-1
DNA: TGCAGCGTTGATGGAACAGGGAAGGAGACCCAGTACTTC
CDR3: CSVDGTGKETQYF

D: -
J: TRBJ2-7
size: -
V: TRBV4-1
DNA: TGCGCCAGCAGCCAAGGGCCGGGACCATCCTACGAGCAGTACTTC
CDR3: CASSQGPGPSYEQYF

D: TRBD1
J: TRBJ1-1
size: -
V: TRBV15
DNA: TGTGCCACCAGCACCGGGACAGGGTGGGCTGAAGCTTTCTTT
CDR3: CATSTGTGWAEAFF

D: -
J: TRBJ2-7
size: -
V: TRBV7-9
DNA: TGTGCCAGCAGCTTAGTGGGGGGCCAATACGAGCAGTACTTC
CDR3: CASSLVGGQYEQYF

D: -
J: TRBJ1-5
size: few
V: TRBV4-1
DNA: TGCGCCAGCAGCCAAGTGGGGCCGGGTAGCAATCAGCCCCAGCATTTT
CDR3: CASSQVGPGSNQPQHF

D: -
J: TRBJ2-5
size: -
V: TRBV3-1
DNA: TGTGCCAGCAGCCAAGATAACAGTGAAGAGACCCAGTACTTC
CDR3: CASSQDNSEETQYF

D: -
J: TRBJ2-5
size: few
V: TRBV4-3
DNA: TGCGCCAGCAGCCAAGAGACTTCCCACGAGTACGGCAGGGGAGAGACCCAGTACTTC
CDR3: CASSQETSHEYGRGETQYF

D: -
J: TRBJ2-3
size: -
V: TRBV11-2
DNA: TGTGCCAGCAGCTCAGGCGGGGATCGAACAGATACGCAGTATTTT
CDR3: CASSSGGDRTDTQYF

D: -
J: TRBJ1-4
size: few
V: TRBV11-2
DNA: TGTGCCAGCAGCTTGTTCGGGGAAAAACTGTTTTTT
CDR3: CASSLFGEKLFF

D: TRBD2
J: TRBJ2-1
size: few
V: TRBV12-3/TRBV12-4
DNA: TGTGCCAGCAGTCTCAGACTAGCGGGGTACAATGAGCAGTTCTTC
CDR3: CASSLRLAGYNEQFF

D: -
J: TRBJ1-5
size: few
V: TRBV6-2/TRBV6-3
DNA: TGTGCCAGCAGAGGATTGGTCGGCAATCAGCCCCAGCATTTT
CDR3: CASRGLVGNQPQHF

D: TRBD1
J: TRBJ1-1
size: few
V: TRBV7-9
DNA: TGTGCCAGCAGCCTTACAGGGGGCATAGCTTTCTTT
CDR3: CASSLTGGIAFF

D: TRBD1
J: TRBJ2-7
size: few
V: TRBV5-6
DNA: TGTGCCAGCAGCTACACCGGGACAGGGGTAGTCGAGCAGTACTTC
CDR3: CASSYTGTGVVEQYF

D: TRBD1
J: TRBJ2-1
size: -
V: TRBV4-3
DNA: TGCGCCAGCAGCCAAGCCCTGGGGACAGGGTCCTACAATGAGCAGTTCTTC
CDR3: CASSQALGTGSYNEQFF

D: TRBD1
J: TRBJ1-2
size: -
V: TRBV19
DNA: TGTGCCAGTAGTGCAACAGGGGGTGTTGTCTATGGCTACACCTTC
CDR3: CASSATGGVVYGYTF

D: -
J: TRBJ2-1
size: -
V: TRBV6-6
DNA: TGTGCCAGCAGTACGGGGGAATACCATCGCAATGAGCAGTTCTTC
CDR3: CASSTGEYHRNEQFF

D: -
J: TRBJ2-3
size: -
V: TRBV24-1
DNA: TGTGCCACCTCCTCCGGGACCGCAGATACGCAGTATTTT
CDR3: CATSSGTADTQYF

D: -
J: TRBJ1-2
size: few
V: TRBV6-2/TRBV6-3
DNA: TGTGCCAGCAGCCTTTCCTCGAGGAATGGCTACACCTTC
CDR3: CASSLSSRNGYTF

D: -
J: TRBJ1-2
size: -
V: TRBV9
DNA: TGTGCCAGCAGCGTATATGGGGTGGACTATGGCTACACCTTC
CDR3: CASSVYGVDYGYTF

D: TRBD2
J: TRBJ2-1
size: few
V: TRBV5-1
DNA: TGCGCCAGCAGCTTGCCGGGACTAGTTATCCCGAATGAGCAGTTCTTC
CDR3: CASSLPGLVIPNEQFF

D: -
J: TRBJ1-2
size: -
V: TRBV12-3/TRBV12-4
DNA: TGTGCCAGCAGTTCAATCGGTATAGGCCCCTTGGAGGGCTACACCTTC
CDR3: CASSSIGIGPLEGYTF

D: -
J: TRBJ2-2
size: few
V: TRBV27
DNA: TGTGCCAGCCGGGGGCATGGCACCGGGGAGCTGTTTTTT
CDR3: CASRGHGTGELFF

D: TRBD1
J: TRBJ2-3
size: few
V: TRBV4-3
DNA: TGCGCCAGCAGACTTCCGGGACAGGGACCGGGAGATACGCAGTATTTT
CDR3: CASRLPGQGPGDTQYF

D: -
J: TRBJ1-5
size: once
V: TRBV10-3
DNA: TGTGCCATCAATGACAGAGTCAATCAGCCCCAGCATTTT
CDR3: CAINDRVNQPQHF

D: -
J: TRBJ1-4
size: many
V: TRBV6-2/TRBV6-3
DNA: TGTGCCAGCACCCCGGGACGTGAGAATGAAAAACTGTTTTTT
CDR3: CASTPGRENEKLFF

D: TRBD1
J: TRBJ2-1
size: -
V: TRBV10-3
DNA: TGTGCCATCAGTGAGTCCGACAGGGATCGGGGTGAGCAGTTCTTC
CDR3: CAISESDRDRGEQFF

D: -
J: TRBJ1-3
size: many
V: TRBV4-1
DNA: TGCGCCAGCAGCCCCCCGGACAAAGCTGGAAACACCATATATTTT
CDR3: CASSPPDKAGNTIYF